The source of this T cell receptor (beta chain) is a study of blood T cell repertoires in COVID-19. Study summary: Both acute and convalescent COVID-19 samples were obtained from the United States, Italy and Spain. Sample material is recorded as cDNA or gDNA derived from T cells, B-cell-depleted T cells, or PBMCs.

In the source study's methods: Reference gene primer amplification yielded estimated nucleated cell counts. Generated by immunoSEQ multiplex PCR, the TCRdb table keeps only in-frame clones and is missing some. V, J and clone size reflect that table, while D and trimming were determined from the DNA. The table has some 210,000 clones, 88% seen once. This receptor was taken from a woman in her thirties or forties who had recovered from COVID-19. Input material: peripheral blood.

The CDR3 nucleotides read TGCAGTGCTAGTGGACTAGCGGAGCAAACCGGGGAGCTGTTTTTT. Protein: CSASGLAEQTGELFF. The chain links TRBV20-1 to TRBJ2-2; 10 bases are shared with TRBD2. Germline V gene data show CDR1 as DFQATT and CDR2 as SNEGSKA (reference sequence). Losses at the gene ends were 3 bases for V and 5 bases for J; bases not matched to a gene: 6. The CDR3 covers 15 residues.